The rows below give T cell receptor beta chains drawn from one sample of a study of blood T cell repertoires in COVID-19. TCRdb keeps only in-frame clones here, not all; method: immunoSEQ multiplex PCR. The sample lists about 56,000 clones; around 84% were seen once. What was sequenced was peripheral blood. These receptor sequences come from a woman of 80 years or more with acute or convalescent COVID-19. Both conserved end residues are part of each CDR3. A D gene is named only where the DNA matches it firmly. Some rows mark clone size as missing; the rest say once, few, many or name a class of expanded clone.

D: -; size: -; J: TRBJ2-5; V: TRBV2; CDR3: CASNRRAQETQYF; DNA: TGTGCCAGCAACAGGCGAGCCCAAGAGACCCAGTACTTC
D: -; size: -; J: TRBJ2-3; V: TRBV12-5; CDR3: CASGPGAGADLKYF; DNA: TGTGCTAGTGGACCCGGCGCGGGGGCGGACCTAAAGTATTTT
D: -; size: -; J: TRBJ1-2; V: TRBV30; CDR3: CAFSTNYGYTF; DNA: TGTGCCTTCTCTACGAACTATGGCTACACCTTC
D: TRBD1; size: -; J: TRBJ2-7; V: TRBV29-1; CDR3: CSSGTGDSEQYF; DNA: TGCAGCTCCGGGACAGGGGACTCCGAGCAGTACTTC
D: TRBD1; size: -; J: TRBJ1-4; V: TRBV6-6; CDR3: CAIQSQGEKLFF; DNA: TGTGCCATTCAATCACAGGGGGAAAAACTGTTTTTT
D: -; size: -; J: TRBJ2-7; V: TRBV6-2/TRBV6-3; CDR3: CASSSRGAYEQYF; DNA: TGTGCCAGCAGTTCCCGAGGAGCCTACGAGCAGTACTTC
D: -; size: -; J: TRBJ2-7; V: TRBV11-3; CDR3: CASSLAGEHYEQYF; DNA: TGTGCCAGCAGCTTAGCGGGGGAACACTACGAGCAGTACTTC
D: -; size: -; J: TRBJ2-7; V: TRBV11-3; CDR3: CASSVLQGSYEQYF; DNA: TGTGCCAGCAGCGTACTGCAGGGCTCCTACGAGCAGTACTTC
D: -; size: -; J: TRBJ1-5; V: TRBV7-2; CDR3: CASSLAVAQPQHF; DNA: TGTGCCAGCAGCTTAGCGGTAGCTCAGCCCCAGCATTTT
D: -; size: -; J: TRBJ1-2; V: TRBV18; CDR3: CASSPLSTVDGYTF; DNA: TGTGCCAGCTCACCACTGTCGACAGTGGATGGCTACACCTTC
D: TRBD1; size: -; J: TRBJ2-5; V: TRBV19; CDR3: CASSNRQGGFQETQYF; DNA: TGTGCCAGTAGTAACCGACAGGGGGGATTCCAAGAGACCCAGTACTTC
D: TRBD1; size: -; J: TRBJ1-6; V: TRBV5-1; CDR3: CASSLRPGQPNSPLHF; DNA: TGCGCCAGCAGCCTCCGACCGGGACAGCCTAATTCACCCCTCCACTTT
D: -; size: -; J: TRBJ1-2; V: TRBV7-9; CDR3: CASSLGGANYGYTF; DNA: TGTGCCAGCAGCTTAGGGGGGGCTAACTATGGCTACACCTTC
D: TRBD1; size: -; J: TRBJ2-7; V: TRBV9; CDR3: CASSPRDRGEQYF; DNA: TGTGCCAGCAGCCCTAGGGACAGGGGCGAGCAGTACTTC
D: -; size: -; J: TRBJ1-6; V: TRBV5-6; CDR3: CASSLGAGVDGSPLHF; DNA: TGTGCCAGCAGCTTAGGGGCAGGGGTAGATGGTTCACCCCTCCACTTT
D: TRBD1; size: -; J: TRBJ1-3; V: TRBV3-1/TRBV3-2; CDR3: CASRRQGVAGNTIYF; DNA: TGTGCCAGCCGACGACAGGGGGTGGCTGGAAACACCATATATTTT
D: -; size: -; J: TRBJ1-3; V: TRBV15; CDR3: CATSDGQLSGNTIYF; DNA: TGTGCCACCAGTGATGGACAGCTCTCTGGAAACACCATATATTTT
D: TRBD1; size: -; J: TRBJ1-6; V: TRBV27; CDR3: CASSSGQGNSPLHF; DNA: TGTGCCAGCAGTTCGGGACAGGGTAATTCACCCCTCCACTTT
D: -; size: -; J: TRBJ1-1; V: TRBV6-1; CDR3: CASSGPLVGLNTEAFF; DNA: TGTGCCAGCAGTGGGCCCCTGGTGGGCCTGAACACTGAAGCTTTCTTT
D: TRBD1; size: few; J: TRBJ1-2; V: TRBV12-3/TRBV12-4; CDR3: CASSPDRERGYTF; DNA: TGTGCCAGCAGCCCTGACAGGGAGCGTGGCTACACCTTC
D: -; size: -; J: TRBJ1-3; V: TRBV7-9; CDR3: CASSPGLNSGNTIYF; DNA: TGTGCCAGCAGCCCGGGACTGAACTCTGGAAACACCATATATTTT
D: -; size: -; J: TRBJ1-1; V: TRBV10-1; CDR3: CASSAGGTLNTEAFF; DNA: TGCGCCAGCAGTGCCGGGGGGACATTGAACACTGAAGCTTTCTTT
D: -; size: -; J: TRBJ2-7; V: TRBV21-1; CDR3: CASSKGDRATYEQYF; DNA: TGTGCCAGCAGCAAAGGGGACAGGGCGACCTACGAGCAGTACTTC
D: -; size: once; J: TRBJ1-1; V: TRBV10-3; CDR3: CAISESRAAEAFF; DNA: TGTGCCATCAGTGAGTCCAGGGCCGCTGAAGCTTTCTTT
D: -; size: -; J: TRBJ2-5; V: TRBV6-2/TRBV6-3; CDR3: CASSGVRGKGETQYF; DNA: TGTGCCAGCAGTGGGGTACGGGGGAAAGGGGAGACCCAGTACTTC
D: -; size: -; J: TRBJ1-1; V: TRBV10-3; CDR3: CANRGGGTEAFF; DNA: TGTGCTAATCGGGGGGGAGGCACTGAAGCTTTCTTT
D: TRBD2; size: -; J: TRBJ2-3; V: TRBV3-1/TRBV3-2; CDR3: CASSRLPGSGGLDTQYF; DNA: TGTGCCAGCAGCCGCCTACCGGGTAGCGGGGGTTTAGATACGCAGTATTTT
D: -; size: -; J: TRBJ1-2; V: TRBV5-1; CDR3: CASSFTSTYGYTF; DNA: TGCGCCAGCAGCTTCACGTCTACCTATGGCTACACCTTC
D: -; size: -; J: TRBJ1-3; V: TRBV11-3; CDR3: CASSPWRGSGNTIYF; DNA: TGTGCCAGCAGCCCATGGAGGGGATCTGGAAACACCATATATTTT
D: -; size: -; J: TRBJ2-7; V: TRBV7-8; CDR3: CASSLGGQGFRYEQYF; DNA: TGTGCCAGCAGTTTAGGGGGGCAGGGTTTCCGCTACGAGCAGTACTTC
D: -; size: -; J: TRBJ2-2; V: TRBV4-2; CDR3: CASSQGAGGQNTGELFF; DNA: TGTGCCAGCAGCCAAGGGGCCGGGGGGCAGAACACCGGGGAGCTGTTTTTT
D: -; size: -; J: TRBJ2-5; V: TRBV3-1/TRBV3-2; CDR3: CASSQDLSTPQYF; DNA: TGTGCCAGCAGCCAAGATTTGAGTACCCCCCAGTACTTC
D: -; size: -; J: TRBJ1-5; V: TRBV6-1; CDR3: CASSDSVQPQHF; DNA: TGTGCCAGCAGTGATTCTGTTCAGCCCCAGCATTTT
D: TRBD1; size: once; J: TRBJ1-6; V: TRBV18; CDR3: CASSLTGDNSPLHF; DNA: TGTGCCAGCTCACTGACAGGGGATAATTCACCCCTCCACTTT
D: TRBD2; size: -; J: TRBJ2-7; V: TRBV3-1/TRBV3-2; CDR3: CASSPKPPTSAAPREYF; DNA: TGTGCCAGCAGTCCCAAACCTCCCACTAGCGCGGCCCCTCGTGAGTACTTC
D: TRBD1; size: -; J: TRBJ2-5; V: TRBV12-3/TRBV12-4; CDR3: CASRGTGIETQYF; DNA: TGTGCCAGCAGGGGGACAGGGATCGAGACCCAGTACTTC
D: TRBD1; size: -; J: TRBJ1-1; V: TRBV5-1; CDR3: CASSLSPGTGSTEAFF; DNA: TGCGCCAGCAGCCTTAGTCCCGGGACAGGGAGCACTGAAGCTTTCTTT
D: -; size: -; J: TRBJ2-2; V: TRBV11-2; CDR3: CASSKGVWNTGELFF; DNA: TGTGCCAGCAGCAAGGGGGTTTGGAACACCGGGGAGCTGTTTTTT
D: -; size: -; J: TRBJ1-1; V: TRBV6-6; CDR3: CASSPFTRTEAFF; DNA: TGTGCCAGCAGCCCTTTCACACGCACTGAAGCTTTCTTT
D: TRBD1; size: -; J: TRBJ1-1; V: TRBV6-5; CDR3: CASISPGGVTEAFF; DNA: TGTGCCAGCATTTCGCCAGGGGGTGTCACTGAAGCTTTCTTT
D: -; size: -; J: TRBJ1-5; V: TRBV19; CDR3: CASSSRPRVEGWHF; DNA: TGTGCCAGTAGTTCCCGCCCGAGGGTAGAAGGTTGGCATTTT
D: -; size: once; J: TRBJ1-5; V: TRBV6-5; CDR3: CASSYSSSFIPQHF; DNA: TGTGCCAGCAGTTACTCTAGCTCGTTTATCCCCCAGCATTTT
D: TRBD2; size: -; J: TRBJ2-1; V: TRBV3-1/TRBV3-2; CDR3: CASSQGLAGGLFF; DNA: TGTGCCAGCAGCCAGGGACTAGCGGGGGGCCTGTTCTTC
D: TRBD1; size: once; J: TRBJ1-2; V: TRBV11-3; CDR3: CASSPWTGFGYTF; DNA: TGTGCCAGCAGCCCCTGGACAGGGTTTGGCTACACCTTC
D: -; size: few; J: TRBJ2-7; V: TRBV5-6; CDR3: CASSYRSSYEQYF; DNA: TGTGCCAGCAGTTACAGGAGCTCCTACGAGCAGTACTTC
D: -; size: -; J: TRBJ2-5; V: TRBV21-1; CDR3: CASSKALSGLAGGPEETQYF; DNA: TGTGCCAGCAGCAAAGCGCTTTCCGGACTAGCGGGGGGGCCTGAAGAGACCCAGTACTTC
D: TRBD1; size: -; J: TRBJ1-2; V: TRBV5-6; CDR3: CASSVGTGDYNYGYTF; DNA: TGTGCCAGCAGCGTGGGGACAGGGGATTATAACTATGGCTACACCTTC
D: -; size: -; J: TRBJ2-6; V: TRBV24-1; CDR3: CATSDLPLGTGSGANVLTF; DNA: TGTGCCACCAGTGATTTGCCGTTGGGTACGGGATCTGGGGCCAACGTCCTGACTTTC
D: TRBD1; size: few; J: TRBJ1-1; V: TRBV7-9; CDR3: CASSVGQGDTEAFF; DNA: TGTGCCAGCAGCGTAGGACAGGGGGACACTGAAGCTTTCTTT
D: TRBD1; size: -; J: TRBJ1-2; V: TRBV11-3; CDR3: CASSVRQGDGYTF; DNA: TGTGCCAGCAGCGTAAGACAGGGGGATGGCTACACCTTC
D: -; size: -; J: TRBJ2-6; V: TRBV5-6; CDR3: CASSPLGRGQSGANVLTF; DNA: TGTGCCAGCAGCCCCCTGGGTCGTGGGCAATCTGGGGCCAACGTCCTGACTTTC
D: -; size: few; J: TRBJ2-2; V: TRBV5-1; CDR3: CASSLASNTGELFF; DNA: TGCGCCAGCAGCTTGGCCTCGAACACCGGGGAGCTGTTTTTT
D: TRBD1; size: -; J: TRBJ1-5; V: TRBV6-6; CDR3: CARTGLSNQPQHF; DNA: TGTGCCAGGACAGGGTTGAGCAATCAGCCCCAGCATTTT
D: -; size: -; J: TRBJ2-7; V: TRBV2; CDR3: CASIRQESSYEQYF; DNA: TGTGCCAGCATCCGACAGGAGAGCTCCTACGAGCAGTACTTC
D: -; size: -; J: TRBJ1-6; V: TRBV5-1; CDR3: CASSVLLGGNSPLHF; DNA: TGCGCCAGCAGCGTTCTACTGGGGGGGAATTCACCCCTCCACTTT
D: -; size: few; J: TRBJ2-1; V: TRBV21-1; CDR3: CASRRHTGTGPFF; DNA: TGTGCCAGCCGCCGTCATACCGGGACAGGGCCGTTCTTC